This entry describes one T cell receptor beta chain. What antigen it recognizes has not been identified. For every CD8+ T cell subset, 300,000 cells were flow-sorted straight into RLT lysis buffer, and each subset was sorted in triplicate. To exclude memory contaminants, naive CD8+ T cells were stringently defined as CD45RO-CCR7+CD27+CD95-. Using standard density gradient centrifugation, peripheral blood mononuclear cells were isolated from buffy coats. A FACSAria III was used to flow-sort naive CXCR3-negative and CXCR3-positive CD8+ T cells. Total RNA was extracted from sorted cells with an RNeasy Mini Kit. The data were obtained in a study of CXCR3-negative and CXCR3-positive naive CD8 T cells (dated 2019 in TCRdb). Regarding the research as a whole: Roughly 130 million TRB reads were obtained in total, roughly 1.5 +/- 0.3 million reads per library. Data from 11 donors, pooled across two independent experiments, went into the diversity and physicochemical repertoire analyses. Naive subsets from a handful of donors and memory cells from 3 donors were included in the TRBV-TRBJ cluster analysis.

The CDR3 spans 14 residues, from the cysteine through the phenylalanine. No DNA is listed. Per the germline V gene (reference sequence), SEHNR is the CDR1 and FQNEAQ is the CDR2. Data came from a NextSeq 550. The Human TCR Profiling Kit (MiLaboratory) was used to prepare UMI-labeled 5' RACE TRB cDNA libraries. The full amount of extracted RNA was used for cDNA synthesis, and the full amount of resulting cDNA was used for PCR amplification. Libraries were prepared in parallel using an identical number of PCR cycles. In the source study's methods: With a requirement of at least two reads per UMI, MIGEC and MiXCR extracted about 48,000 +/- 9,800 unique UMI-labeled TRB cDNA molecules per library. Each library averaged about 40,000 +/- 10,000 functional in-frame TRB CDR3 nucleotide clonotypes without stop codons. Diversity metrics, including normalized Shannon-Wiener and Chao1, were computed in VDJtools after downsampling to 5000 UMI-labeled TRB molecules per sample. For the central five CDR3 residues, VDJtools calculated physicochemical properties weighted by clonotype size, namely interaction energy, strength, volume and Kidera factor 4. Following TCRdb reprocessing, every CDR3 protein sequence forms one entry, and DNA is not provided. The V and J calls follow TCRdb's processing rather than the paper's. The table for this sample records approximately 88,000 distinct CDR3 sequences. The ten largest clonotypes hold 0.5% to 0.55% of the sample.

Overall study results and their limits: Because surface CD5, which is linked to self-reactivity in mice, was comparable between the naive subsets, TCR interaction strength was also inferred from TRB CDR3 physicochemical properties. Repertoire diversity was comparably high in both naive subsets but much lower in memory CD8+ T cells. Freshly isolated PBMCs were used for most assays because CXCR3 expression partially decreased after cryopreservation. Compared with CXCR3-negative naive cells, CXCR3-positive naive cells had TRB CDR3s with higher hydrophobicity (lower Kidera factor 4), lower energy, and higher strength and volume indices. TRBV-TRBJ usage was similar between naive CXCR3-negative and CXCR3-positive cells from the same donor, while memory cells showed distinct patterns.

Sequencing was done on a sample of naive CXCR3+ CD8+ T cells from blood. The cell subset or site label on this specimen signifies: CD45RO-CCR7+CD27+CD95- naive CD8+ T cells expressing CXCR3 (TNR3+). The chain uses TRBV7-9 and TRBJ2-1; as DNA is missing, the TRBD2 call by TCRdb cannot be tested. The clonotype comes from a human donor in good health. Some clones in this sample may be carry-over from other donors' samples. The CDR3 region reads CADSQLEGDNEQFF.